One T cell receptor (beta chain) is described in this entry. Its antigen is unidentified. One junction end disagrees with the germline gene, perhaps due to a read error. The data derive from a study of cytomegalovirus exposure and HLA in healthy donors. Study-level information: Among the roughly 400 donors who were genotyped, approximately 76% fell in the genetic ancestry cluster that is associated with self-reported Caucasian donors. The study, taken as a whole, reports: TCR beta V- and J-gene trimming, according to a later analysis, was linked to a missense DCLRE1C variant. Reportedly, HLA-A and HLA-B alleles of most subjects were accurately predicted from TCR beta.

The germline V gene has CDR1 MNHNS and CDR2 SASEGT. There are 16 residues in the CDR3. PCR involved 60 Vbeta and 13 Jbeta primers. The table came from immunoSEQ multiplex PCR; TCRdb's copy has only in-frame clones and leaves some out. The sample records around 120,000 clones, 70% to 75% being singletons. The sample consisted of PBMCs. This TCR came from a woman aged 40-49 years in good health and CMV-seronegative. The V and J genes are TRBV6-1 and TRBJ2-7; 12 bases map to TRBD2. The CDR3 bases are TGTGCCAGCAGAGAAGAGGAGACTAGCGGGAGACTCGAGCAGTACTTC. It is translated as CASREEETSGRLEQYF.